This T cell receptor (beta chain) was recorded in a study of blood T cell repertoires in COVID-19. Study at large: From the United States, Italy and Spain came samples of acute and convalescent COVID-19. T cells, B-cell-depleted T cells, or PBMCs provided the cDNA or gDNA that served as material.

CDR3 size: 14 residues. Germline V lookup: CDR1 MNHEY, CDR2 SMNVEV (reference sequence). The V end lost 8 bases, the J end lost 5 bases, and 16 bases lay between the germline ends. The Seattle patients joined while their infection was active and were tracked longitudinally afterward. The repertoire was sequenced with immunoSEQ multiplex PCR; TCRdb's copy has only in-frame clones and lacks some. The repertoire holds about 250,000 clones, with about 85% as singletons. The rearrangement joins TRBV27 to TRBJ1-5; D not certain. The clonotype originates from a human donor with COVID-19, enrolled during active disease. The donor label of this sample is uncertain. Sequencing used peripheral blood. CDR3 residues: CASGKPGEHQPQHF. CDR3 DNA sequence: TGTGCCAGCGGTAAACCGGGAGAACATCAGCCCCAGCATTTT.